Listed here are 21 T cell receptor beta chains from one sample, sequenced in a study of OX40 agonist ivuxolimab in advanced cancers. Generated by immunoSEQ multiplex PCR, the TCRdb table keeps only in-frame clones and is missing some. The top ten clones hold 0.71% of a sample with 75,000 to 100,000 clones, about nine tenths of them seen once. The sample here was CD4+ or CD8+ T cells sorted from blood, taken in a trial of the OX40 agonist ivuxolimab. These receptors all stem from an adult with an advanced solid tumor such as melanoma, head and neck, liver or kidney cancer.

This rearrangement joins TRBV10-3 to TRBJ2-5; D is unclear. This CDR3 comprises 15 residues. V dropped 2 bases and J dropped 5 bases, with 15 bases sitting between them. Germline CDR1 is ENHRY and CDR2 is SYGVKD. CDR3 bases: TGTGCCATCAGTGAGAGTTCCGGCGGTCCGGAGACCCAGTACTTC. It specifies CAISESSGGPETQYF.

V gene TRBV5-6 combines with J gene TRBJ1-3, with 7 bases fitting TRBD1. The V gene's germline CDR1 is SGHDT and CDR2 YYEEEE. Germline trimming cut 1 base from V and 0 bases from J; bases unmatched to any gene: 4. This CDR3 is 16 amino acids long. CDR3 loop: CASSLTGASSGNTIYF. The CDR3 DNA follows: TGTGCCAGCAGCTTGACAGGGGCGAGCTCTGGAAACACCATATATTTT.

This chain uses TRBV7-9 with TRBJ2-5; D ambiguous. The CDR3 has 14 residues. Germline lookup yields CDR1 SEHNR and CDR2 FQNEAQ (reference sequence). V was cut by 11 bases and J by 0 bases, with 16 bases left in between. The CDR3 is CAAAFDSNQETQYF. The DNA for the CDR3 is TGTGCCGCCGCCTTTGATAGCAACCAAGAGACCCAGTACTTC.

This clone was found a few times. In DNA form, the CDR3 reads TGTGCCAGTAGTATTCACCGGAGCTCCTACAATGAGCAGTTCTTC. Its translation is CASSIHRSSYNEQFF. The genes are TRBV19 and TRBJ2-1; D ambiguous. This CDR3 has 15 residues. Germline V lookup: CDR1 LNHDA, CDR2 SQIVND (reference sequence). The V and J ends lost 3 bases and 0 bases respectively, with 9 bases between them.

This clone was found once. The gene calls are TRBV6-5 and TRBJ2-7, with D possibly TRBD2 on 6 matching bases. This CDR3 comprises 13 residues. Trimming took off 2 bases at V and 7 bases at J, with 12 bases between the two ends. Germline V CDR1 and CDR2: MNHEY, SVGAGI. The CDR3 sequence: CASSYLGGTEQYF. Here the CDR3 DNA reads TGTGCCAGCAGTTACCTGGGCGGGACTGAGCAGTACTTC.

The chain carries TRBV29-1 and TRBJ1-4, with D unresolved. Trimming removed 7 bases from V and 3 bases from J, with 12 bases in between. This CDR3 region has 13 residues. Germline CDR1 and CDR2: SQVTM and ANQGSEA. The chain's CDR3 is CSAGTTSNEKLFF. The CDR3 nucleotides are TGCAGCGCCGGAACCACTTCTAATGAAAAACTGTTTTTT.

The chain employs TRBV28 and TRBJ2-5; TRBD1 might be the D (6 bases). Trimming took 5 bases from V and 5 from J, leaving 15 bases between them. The CDR3 runs to 14 residues. Per the germline V gene, CDR1 is MDHEN and CDR2 is SYDVKM. This CDR3 reads CASSRDIRRETQYF. CDR3 in DNA: TGTGCCAGCAGTAGGGACATCCGACGGGAGACCCAGTACTTC.

The V and J genes are TRBV7-2 and TRBJ2-7; no firm D call. Trimming cost V 5 bases and J 4 bases, with 6 bases left between them. The length of the CDR3 is 11 residues. In germline, CDR1 is SGHTA, CDR2 FQGNSA. CDR3 region: CASSPYYEQYF. In DNA, the CDR3 is TGTGCCAGCAGCCCCTATTACGAGCAGTACTTC.

The rearrangement uses TRBV7-7 and TRBJ2-2; 9 nucleotides match TRBD1. Germline CDR1 SSHAT, CDR2 FNYEAQ (reference sequence). This CDR3 region has 16 residues. V was pared by 2 bases and J by 2 bases, with 3 bases of the junction left unmatched. CDR3 coding DNA: TGTGCCAGCAGCTTACGGACAGGGGTCAACACCGGGGAGCTGTTTTTT. Translating gives CASSLRTGVNTGELFF.

The gene calls are TRBV28 and TRBJ2-5; 9 bases line up with TRBD1. This CDR3 is 16 amino acids long. V was clipped by 6 bases and J by 5 bases; unmatched bases: 13. CDR1 is MDHEN and CDR2 is SYDVKM in the germline V gene. CDR3 DNA sequence: TGTGCCAGCAGCGCGCCTCCCGGACAGGGGAGTGAGACCCAGTACTTC. It specifies CASSAPPGQGSETQYF.

This clone has just one count. The chain has TRBV6-6 and TRBJ1-2; tentative D call: TRBD1 (5 bases). Germline CDR1 MNHNY, CDR2 SVGAGI (reference sequence). This CDR3 is built from 13 residues. Trimming took 6 bases from V and 8 from J, leaving 16 bases between them. CDR3 sequence (DNA): TGTGCCAGCAGGATCCAGGGCGTGGGGGGCTACACCTTC. It codes for CASRIQGVGGYTF.

This chain links TRBV7-3 with TRBJ1-5; no reliable D call. Germline V CDR1 and CDR2: SGHTA, FQGTGA. V gave up 1 base and J gave up 6 bases, with 10 bases separating them. The CDR3 totals 14 residues. Here the CDR3 reads CASSLNEGGQPQHF. The CDR3 DNA follows: TGTGCCAGCAGCTTAAATGAGGGAGGTCAGCCCCAGCATTTT.

This clone was recorded once. This chain uses TRBV5-1 with TRBJ2-5, with 8 bases that match TRBD2. Unmatched junction bases numbered 10, after V lost 4 bases and J lost 5 bases. The CDR3 totals 15 residues. CDR1 SGHRS and CDR2 YFSETQ come from the germline V gene. The CDR3 protein is CASSAQKAGDETQYF. CDR3 nucleotide sequence: TGCGCCAGCAGCGCCCAGAAAGCGGGAGACGAGACCCAGTACTTC.

This clone was counted only a few times. The rearrangement joins TRBV5-1 to TRBJ2-2; D is uncertain. V was cut by 5 bases and J by 3 bases, with 8 bases left in between. The germline V gene has CDR1 SGHRS and CDR2 YFSETQ. The CDR3 spans 13 residues. CDR3 sequence (DNA): TGCGCCAGCAGTGGCGGTGACACCGGGGAGCTGTTTTTT. It encodes CASSGGDTGELFF.

The chain links TRBV7-9 to TRBJ2-5; TRBD2 aligns across 12 bases. The J segment lost 4 bases and the V segment lost 1 base, leaving 7 bases of the junction unmatched. CDR3 length equals 17 residues. CDR1 and CDR2 from the germline V gene are SEHNR and FQNEAQ (reference sequence). In nucleotides, the CDR3 is TGTGCCAGCAGCTTAGAACTCAAGGGACTAGCGGGAGAGACCCAGTACTTC. Protein sequence: CASSLELKGLAGETQYF. Full variable domain (rest looked up from reference TRBV7-9 and TRBJ2-5): DTGVSQNPRHKITKRGQNVTFRCDPISEHNRLYWYRQTLGQGPEFLTYFQNEAQLEKSRLLSDRFSAERPKGSFSTLEIQRTEQGDSAMYLCASSLELKGLAGETQYFGPGTRLLVL.

The rearrangement uses TRBV5-4 and TRBJ2-2; D is perhaps TRBD2 (5 bases). The CDR3 runs to 16 residues. From germline, CDR1 is SGHNT and CDR2 YYREEE (reference sequence). The V gene lost 0 bases and the J gene lost 0 bases, with 9 bases spanning the gap. The CDR3 here is CASSLGLAANTGELFF. The CDR3 DNA is TGTGCCAGCAGCTTGGGGCTAGCAGCGAACACCGGGGAGCTGTTTTTT.

V and J are TRBV7-2 and TRBJ1-2, with 9 nucleotides matching TRBD1. The CDR3 is 14 residues long. V shed 5 bases, J shed 5 bases, and the junction held 6 bases outside the gene matches. CDR1 is SGHTA, CDR2 FQGNSA, per germline. The CDR3 nucleotides read TGTGCCAGCAGCACGGGGACAGGGTATTATGGCTACACCTTC. It encodes CASSTGTGYYGYTF. The full variable domain, in which reference TRBV7-2 and TRBJ1-2 provide the parts outside the CDR3, is GAGVSQSPSNKVTEKGKDVELRCDPISGHTALYWYRQSLGQGLEFLIYFQGNSAPDKSGLPSDRFSAERTGGSVSTLTIQRTQQEDSAVYLCASSTGTGYYGYTFGSGTRLTVV.

This chain uses TRBV4-3 with TRBJ2-1; TRBD2 matches at 9 bases. The V segment lost 2 bases and the J segment 3 bases; nucleotides outside the gene matches: 11. The germline V gene has CDR1 LGHNA and CDR2 YSLEER. The length of the CDR3 is 18 residues. For the CDR3, the DNA is TGCGCCAGCAGCCAAAAGAGACCCCTAGCGGGAAACTACAATGAGCAGTTCTTC. It codes for CASSQKRPLAGNYNEQFF.

V usage is TRBV28 and J usage is TRBJ2-7; perhaps TRBD2 as D (5 bases). Looked up from germline, CDR1 is MDHEN and CDR2 is SYDVKM. The CDR3 spans 12 residues. The V end lost 1 base, the J end lost 5 bases, and 6 bases lay between the germline ends. The CDR3 region is CASSLLRDEQYF. For the CDR3, the DNA is TGTGCCAGCAGTTTATTGCGGGACGAGCAGTACTTC.

V gene TRBV6-5 combines with J gene TRBJ2-3, with TRBD2 as a possible D gene (6 bases). The CDR3 length is 15 residues. Germline V lookup: CDR1 MNHEY, CDR2 SVGAGI. Trimming stripped 0 bases from V and 3 bases from J, with 10 bases between. DNA for the CDR3: TGTGCCAGCAGTTACTCCGGGACTGATACAGATACGCAGTATTTT. Translated: CASSYSGTDTDTQYF.

The V and J genes are TRBV27 and TRBJ2-3; the D gene could be TRBD1 or TRBD2 (5 bases each). Per the germline V gene, CDR1 is MNHEY and CDR2 is SMNVEV (reference sequence). The CDR3 is made up of 15 amino acids. With 0 bases removed from V and 5 bases from J, the gap between germline ends came to 12 bases. This CDR3 is CASSLSAGSQDTQYF. In nucleotides, the CDR3 is TGTGCCAGCAGTTTATCGGCAGGGAGTCAAGATACGCAGTATTTT.